The text below deals with one TCR beta chain. This clone was picked up many times. Its recognized antigen is unknown. A clone one base away is much larger, so this may be a read error. This specimen includes other DNA sequences encoding the same CDR3. The sample comes from a study of metastatic and nonmetastatic thyroid tumors (dated by TCRdb to about 2020). Concerning the study at large: Repertoires from peripheral blood and from tumor or nodule tissue samples of malignant and benign thyroid patients were compared. The study at large found these results: In both blood and tumor samples, TCR beta diversity was reported to be significantly higher in malignant tumors than in benign nodules.

Before undergoing thyroid surgery, none of the patients had been given any kind of treatment. The study retrospectively analysed patient clinical samples collected from about 2012 to 2019 using T-cell receptor beta sequencing. The receptor library was made with PCR. This sample was sequenced with an Illumina HiSeq 4000. High-throughput sequencing was used to profile the CDR3 region of the TCR beta-chain in every patient. Turning to the authors' computational methods: The researchers built a classifier to tell apart papillary thyroid cancer patients with distant metastasis, based on CDR3 differences among clinicopathological groups. The Shannon index was used to measure repertoire diversity, and the Morisita-Horn index was used to measure how similar tumor and blood repertoires were. TCRdb reanalyzed the raw reads on its own, using fastp at Q25 for trimming and MiXCR for clone calling, and kept in-frame beta chains. For this entry, the V and J calls and clone size follow TCRdb and not the study's own pipeline. The sample contains about 28,000 clones, roughly 15% of them found a single time. The ten largest clones represent around 4.5% of the sample.

The CDR3 measures 14 amino acids from cysteine to phenylalanine. Only the CDR3 DNA is retained, 42 bases long and in frame from the first base. CDR1 DFQATT and CDR2 SNEGSKA were looked up in the germline V gene (reference sequence). The junction shows trimming of 3 bases on V and 6 bases on J, and the gene matches do not reach 11 bases of it. The chain joins TRBV20-1 to TRBJ2-7, and 7 junctional nucleotides match TRBD2. The receptor comes from a female donor with papillary thyroid cancer or a benign thyroid nodule (not recorded which). Some clones in this sample may be carry-over from other donors' samples. The sequenced sample was blood. For the CDR3, the sequence is CSARAASGWIEQYF. The sequenced DNA: TGCAGTGCTAGGGCTGCTAGCGGATGGATCGAGCAGTACTTC.